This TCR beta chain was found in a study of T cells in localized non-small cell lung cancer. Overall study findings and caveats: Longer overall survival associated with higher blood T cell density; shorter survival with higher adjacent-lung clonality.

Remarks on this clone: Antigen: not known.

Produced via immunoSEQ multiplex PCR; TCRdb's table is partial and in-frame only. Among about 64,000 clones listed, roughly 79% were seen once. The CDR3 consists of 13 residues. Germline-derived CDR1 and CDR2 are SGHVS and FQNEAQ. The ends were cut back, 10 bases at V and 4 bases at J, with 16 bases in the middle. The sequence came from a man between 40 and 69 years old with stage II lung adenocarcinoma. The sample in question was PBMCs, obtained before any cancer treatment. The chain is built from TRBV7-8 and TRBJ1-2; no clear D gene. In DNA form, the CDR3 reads TGTGCCACCGCTGAGGGCGGTGTCTATGGCTACACCTTC. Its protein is CATAEGGVYGYTF.